The rows below give T cell receptor beta chains drawn from one sample of a study of regulatory T cells in long-lasting Graves disease. MiXCR was run by TCRdb on the multiplex PCR reads, yielding one entry per CDR3 protein. The data show more than 400,000 distinct CDR3 sequences, about 16% seen once. The sample was also linked to a second study, of T cells in Graves' hyperthyroidism and ophthalmopathy.

The material was peripheral blood mononuclear cells (PBMCs), obtained at new diagnosis, from a patient treated with antithyroid drugs. The source is a man aged 40-49 years with Graves disease. Both conserved end residues are trimmed from each CDR3. Each record gives: J gene, V gene, CDR3 protein.

TRBJ2-3 TRBV5-8 ASSTGDRGRTDTQY
TRBJ2-5 TRBV4-1 ASSNEGQETQY
TRBJ1-1 TRBV11-2 ASSFQGRTEAF
TRBJ2-5 TRBV20-1 SAKQGVGETQY
TRBJ2-5 TRBV11-2 ASSFRQGSIQETQY
TRBJ2-5 TRBV2 ASNPRGSQETQY
TRBJ2-5 TRBV7-3 ASSSHPGWGETQY
TRBJ2-1 TRBV28 ASSFVGAGAGNEQF
TRBJ2-7 TRBV5-1 ASSFGGGNAVEQY
TRBJ1-1 TRBV28 ASSLEQPMNTEAF
TRBJ2-3 TRBV5-1 ASSLARDSDTQY
TRBJ2-5 TRBV19 ASSIARMPQETQY
TRBJ1-5 TRBV20-1 SASGTVNQPQH
TRBJ2-7 TRBV5-4 ASSFSGSHEQY
TRBJ2-1 TRBV2 ASRPDRGGYNEQF
TRBJ2-7 TRBV6-1 ASRAGTGGWYEQY
TRBJ1-2 TRBV7-2 ASSLRLYGYT
TRBJ2-5 TRBV27 ASSLASGHLY
TRBJ2-3 TRBV6-2/TRBV6-3 ASSYSDRGTDTQY
TRBJ2-7 TRBV10-3 AISRRTTRGYEQY
TRBJ2-5 TRBV19 ASTNTGAGETQY
TRBJ2-7 TRBV18 ASSPPSGNYEQY
TRBJ1-6 TRBV5-1 ASSLAGGKYNSPLH
TRBJ2-3 TRBV12-3/TRBV12-4 ASSPTSGSTDTQY
TRBJ1-2 TRBV11-2 ASSPYLGQVSNYGYT
TRBJ2-7 TRBV5-1 ASSLVPRQANSYEQY
TRBJ2-1 TRBV6-2/TRBV6-3 ASSASGTPRCD
TRBJ1-2 TRBV28 ASRGDRGYGYT
TRBJ2-7 TRBV5-1 ASSYSGTSGTYEQY
TRBJ2-6 TRBV30 AWSPGDSGANVLT
TRBJ1-1 TRBV5-1 ASSSTWGRVMNTEAF
TRBJ1-2 TRBV20-1 SASRKTGYGYT
TRBJ2-1 TRBV6-1 ASKRLAGAGNEQF
TRBJ2-5 TRBV3-1 ASSHGLAGGPAETQY
TRBJ1-1 TRBV24-1 AASTEGSAEAF